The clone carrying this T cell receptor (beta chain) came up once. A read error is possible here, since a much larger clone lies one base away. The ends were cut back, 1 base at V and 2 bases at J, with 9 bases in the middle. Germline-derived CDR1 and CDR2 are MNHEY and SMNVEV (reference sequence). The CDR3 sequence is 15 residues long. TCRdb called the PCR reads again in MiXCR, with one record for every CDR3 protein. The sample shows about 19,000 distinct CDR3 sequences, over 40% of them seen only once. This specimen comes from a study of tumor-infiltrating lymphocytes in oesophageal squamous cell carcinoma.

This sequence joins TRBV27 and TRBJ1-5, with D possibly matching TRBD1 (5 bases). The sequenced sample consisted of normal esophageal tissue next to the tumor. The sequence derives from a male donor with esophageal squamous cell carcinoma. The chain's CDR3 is CASSLYWDGNQPQHF. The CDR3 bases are TGTGCCAGCAGTTTATACTGGGACGGCAATCAGCCCCAGCATTTT.